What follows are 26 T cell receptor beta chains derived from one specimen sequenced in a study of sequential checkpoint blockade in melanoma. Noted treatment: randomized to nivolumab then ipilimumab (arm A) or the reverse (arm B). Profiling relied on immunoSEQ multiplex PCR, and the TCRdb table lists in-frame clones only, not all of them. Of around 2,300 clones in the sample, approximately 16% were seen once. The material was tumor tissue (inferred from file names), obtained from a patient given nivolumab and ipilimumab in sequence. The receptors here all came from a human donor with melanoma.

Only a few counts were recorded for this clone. For the CDR3, the DNA is TGTGCCAGCAGCGTAGGCCTCTTGAACACTGAAGCTTTCTTT. Translating gives CASSVGLLNTEAFF. The chain carries TRBV9 and TRBJ1-1, with D unresolved. Per the germline V gene, CDR1 is SGDLS and CDR2 is YYNGEE. The CDR3 sequence is 14 residues long. The V end lost 0 bases, the J end lost 0 bases, and 6 bases lay between the germline ends.

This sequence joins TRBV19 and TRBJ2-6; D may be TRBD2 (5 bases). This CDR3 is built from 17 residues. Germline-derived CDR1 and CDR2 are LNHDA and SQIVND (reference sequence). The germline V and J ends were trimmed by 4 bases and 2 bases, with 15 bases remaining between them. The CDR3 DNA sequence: TGTGCCAGTAGTAGGGCCACTAGGCGAACTGGGGCCAACGTCCTGACTTTC. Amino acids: CASSRATRRTGANVLTF.

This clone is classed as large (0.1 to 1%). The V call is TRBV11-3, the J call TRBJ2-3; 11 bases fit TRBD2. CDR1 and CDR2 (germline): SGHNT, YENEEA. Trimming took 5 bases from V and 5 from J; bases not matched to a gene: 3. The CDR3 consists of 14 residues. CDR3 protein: CASSRTSGGDTQYF. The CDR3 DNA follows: TGTGCCAGCAGCCGAACTAGCGGGGGAGATACGCAGTATTTT.

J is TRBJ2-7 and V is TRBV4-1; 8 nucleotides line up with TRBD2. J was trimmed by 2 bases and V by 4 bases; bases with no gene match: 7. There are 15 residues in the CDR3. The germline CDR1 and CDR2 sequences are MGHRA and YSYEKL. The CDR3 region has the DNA TGCGCCAGCAGCCCGACTAGCGATCCCACCTACGAGCAGTACTTC. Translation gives CASSPTSDPTYEQYF.

CDR3 nucleotide sequence: TGTGCCAGCAGCCAGGGGGGTGGAAACACCATATATTTT. Translating it yields CASSQGGGNTIYF. The chain carries TRBV14 and TRBJ1-3; the D gene is possibly TRBD1 (5 bases). Germline V gene data show CDR1 as SGHDN and CDR2 as FVKESK. CDR3 length: 13 amino acids. The ends were cut back, 3 bases at V and 3 bases at J, with 6 bases in the middle.

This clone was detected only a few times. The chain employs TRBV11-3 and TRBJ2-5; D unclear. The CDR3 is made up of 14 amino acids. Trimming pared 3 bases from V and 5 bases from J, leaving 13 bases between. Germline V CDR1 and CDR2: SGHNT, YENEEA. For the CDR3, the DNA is TGTGCCAGCAGCTTGGAATTTTTGGGGGAGACCCAGTACTTC. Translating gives CASSLEFLGETQYF.

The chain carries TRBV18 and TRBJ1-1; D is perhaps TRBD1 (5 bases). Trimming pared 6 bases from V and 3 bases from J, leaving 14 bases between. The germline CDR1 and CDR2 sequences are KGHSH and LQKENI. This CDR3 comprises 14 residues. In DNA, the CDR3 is TGTGCCAGCTCTGCACTTCTGGGGGACACTGAAGCTTTCTTT. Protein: CASSALLGDTEAFF.

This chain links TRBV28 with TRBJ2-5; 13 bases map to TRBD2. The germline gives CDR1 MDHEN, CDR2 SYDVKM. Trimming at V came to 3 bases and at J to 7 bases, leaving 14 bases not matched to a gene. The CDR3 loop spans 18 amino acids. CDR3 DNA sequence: TGTGCCAGCAGTTTGGCACTAGCGGGAGGGCCGCTAAGCGGGACCCAGTACTTC. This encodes CASSLALAGGPLSGTQYF.

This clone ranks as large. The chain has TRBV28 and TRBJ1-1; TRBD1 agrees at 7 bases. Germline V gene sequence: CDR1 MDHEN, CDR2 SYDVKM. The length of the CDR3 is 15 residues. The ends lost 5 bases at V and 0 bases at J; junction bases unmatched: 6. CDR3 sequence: CASSPHGQVNTEAFF. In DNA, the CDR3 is TGTGCCAGCAGTCCCCACGGACAGGTGAACACTGAAGCTTTCTTT.

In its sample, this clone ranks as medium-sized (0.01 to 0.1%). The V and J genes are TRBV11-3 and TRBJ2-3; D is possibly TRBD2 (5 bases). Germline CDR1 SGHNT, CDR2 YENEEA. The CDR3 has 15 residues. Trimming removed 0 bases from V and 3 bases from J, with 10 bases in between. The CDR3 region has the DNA TGTGCCAGCAGCTTAGAACGGGATGGGACAGATACGCAGTATTTT. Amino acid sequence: CASSLERDGTDTQYF. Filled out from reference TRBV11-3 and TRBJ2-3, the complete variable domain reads EAGVVQSPRYKIIEKKQPVAFWCNPISGHNTLYWYLQNLGQGPELLIRYENEEAVDDSQLPKDRFSAERLKGVDSTLKIQPAELGDSAVYLCASSLERDGTDTQYFGPGTRLTVL.

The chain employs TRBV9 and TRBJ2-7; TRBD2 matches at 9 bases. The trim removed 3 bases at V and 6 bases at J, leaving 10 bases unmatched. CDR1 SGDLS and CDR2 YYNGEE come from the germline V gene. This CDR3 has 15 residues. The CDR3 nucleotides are TGTGCCAGCAGCGCTGGACTAGCGCTGGGCGTCGAGCAGTACTTC. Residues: CASSAGLALGVEQYF.

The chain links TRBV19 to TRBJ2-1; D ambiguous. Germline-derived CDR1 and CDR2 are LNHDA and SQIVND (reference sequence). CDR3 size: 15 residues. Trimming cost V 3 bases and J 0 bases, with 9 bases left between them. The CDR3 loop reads CASSIGQSSYNEQFF. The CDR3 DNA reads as TGTGCCAGTAGTATCGGGCAGAGCTCCTACAATGAGCAGTTCTTC.

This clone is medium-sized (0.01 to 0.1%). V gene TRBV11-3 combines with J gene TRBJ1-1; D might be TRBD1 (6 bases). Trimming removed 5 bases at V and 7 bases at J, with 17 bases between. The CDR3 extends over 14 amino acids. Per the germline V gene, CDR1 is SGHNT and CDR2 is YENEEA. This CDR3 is CASSRRQAFREAFF. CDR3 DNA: TGTGCCAGCAGCCGGAGACAGGCCTTCCGTGAAGCTTTCTTT.

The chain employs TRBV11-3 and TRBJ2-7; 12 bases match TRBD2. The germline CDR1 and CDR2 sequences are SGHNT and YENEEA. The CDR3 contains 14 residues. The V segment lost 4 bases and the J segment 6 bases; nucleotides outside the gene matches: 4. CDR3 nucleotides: TGTGCCAGCAGCTCCCAACTAGCGGGAGGCGAGCAGTACTTC. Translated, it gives CASSSQLAGGEQYF.

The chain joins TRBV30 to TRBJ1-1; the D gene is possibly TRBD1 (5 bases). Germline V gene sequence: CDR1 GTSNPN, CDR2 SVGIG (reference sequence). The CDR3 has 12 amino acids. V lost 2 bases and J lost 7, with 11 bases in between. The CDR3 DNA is TGTGCCTGGAGTTCGAGAGGGGTTGAAGCTTTCTTT. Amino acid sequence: CAWSSRGVEAFF.

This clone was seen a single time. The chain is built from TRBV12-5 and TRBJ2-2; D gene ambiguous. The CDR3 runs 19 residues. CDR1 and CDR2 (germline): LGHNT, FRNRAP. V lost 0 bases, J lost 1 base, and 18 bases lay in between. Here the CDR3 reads CASGLVPHRPSKNTGELFF. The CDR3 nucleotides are TGTGCTAGTGGTTTGGTTCCTCACAGACCTTCAAAGAACACCGGGGAGCTGTTTTTT.

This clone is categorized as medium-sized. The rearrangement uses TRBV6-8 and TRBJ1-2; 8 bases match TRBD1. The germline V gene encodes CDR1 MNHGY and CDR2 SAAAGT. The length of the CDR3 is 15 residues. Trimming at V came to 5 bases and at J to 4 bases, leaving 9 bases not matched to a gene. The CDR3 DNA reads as TGTGCCAGCAGTGGGGACAGGCCAAGTATCTATGGCTACACCTTC. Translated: CASSGDRPSIYGYTF.

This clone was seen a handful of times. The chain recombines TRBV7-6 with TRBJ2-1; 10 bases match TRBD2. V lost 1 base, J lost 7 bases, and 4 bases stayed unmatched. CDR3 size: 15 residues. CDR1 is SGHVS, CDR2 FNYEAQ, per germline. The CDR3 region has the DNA TGTGCCAGCAGCTTAGACGGGACTAGCGCGAATGAGCAGTTCTTC. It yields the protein CASSLDGTSANEQFF. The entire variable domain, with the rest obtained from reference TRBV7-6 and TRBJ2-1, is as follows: GAGVSQSPRYKVTKRGQDVALRCDPISGHVSLYWYRQALGQGPEFLTYFNYEAQQDKSGLPNDRFSAERPEGSISTLTIQRTEQRDSAMYRCASSLDGTSANEQFFGPGTRLTVL.

The CDR3 nucleotides read TGCGCCAGCAGCGGGGGACAGGGGGTCTACGAGCAGTACTTC. Protein sequence: CASSGGQGVYEQYF. The V and J genes are TRBV5-1 and TRBJ2-7; 11 bases line up with TRBD1. Germline CDR1 reads SGHRS; CDR2 reads YFSETQ. The CDR3 spans 14 residues. With V trimmed by 4 bases and J by 3 bases, 3 bases remained unmatched.

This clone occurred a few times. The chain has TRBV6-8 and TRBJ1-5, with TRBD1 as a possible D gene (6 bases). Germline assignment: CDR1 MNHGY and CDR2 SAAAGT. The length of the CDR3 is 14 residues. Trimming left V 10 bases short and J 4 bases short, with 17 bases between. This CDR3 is CATSRGGGNQPQHF. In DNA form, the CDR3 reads TGTGCCACCTCGCGCGGGGGCGGGAATCAGCCCCAGCATTTT.

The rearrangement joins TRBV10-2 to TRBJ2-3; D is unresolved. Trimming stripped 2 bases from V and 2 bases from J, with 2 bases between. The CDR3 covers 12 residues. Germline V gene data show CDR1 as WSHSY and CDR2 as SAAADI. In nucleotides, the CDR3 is TGCGCCAGCAGTGAGAACACAGATACGCAGTATTTT. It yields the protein CASSENTDTQYF.

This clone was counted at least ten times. The CDR3 nucleotides read TGTGCCAGCAGCTTAGTTGGGATACAAGATGGCTACACCTTC. It translates to CASSLVGIQDGYTF. The rearrangement joins TRBV11-3 to TRBJ1-2; D call uncertain. The CDR3 has 14 residues. Germline CDR1 reads SGHNT; CDR2 reads YENEEA. Between the trimmed V and J ends, which lost 1 base and 6 bases, there was a span of 12 bases.

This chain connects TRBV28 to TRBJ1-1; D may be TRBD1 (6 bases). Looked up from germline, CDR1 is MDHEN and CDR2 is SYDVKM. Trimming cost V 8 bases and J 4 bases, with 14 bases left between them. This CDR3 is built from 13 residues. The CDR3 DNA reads TGTGCCAGCCTCCGGGGGGGCGGCACTGAAGCTTTCTTT. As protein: CASLRGGGTEAFF.

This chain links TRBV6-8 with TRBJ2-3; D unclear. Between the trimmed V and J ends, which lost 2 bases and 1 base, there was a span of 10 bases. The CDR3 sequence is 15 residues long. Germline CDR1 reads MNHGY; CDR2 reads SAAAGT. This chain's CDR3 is CASSYRAWGTDTQYF. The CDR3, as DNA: TGTGCCAGCAGTTACCGGGCGTGGGGCACAGATACGCAGTATTTT.

The CDR3 is CSVVESQGPQHF. In DNA, the CDR3 is TGCAGCGTTGTGGAATCCCAGGGGCCCCAGCATTTT. The chain joins TRBV29-1 to TRBJ1-5; D perhaps matches TRBD1 (5 bases). V was cut by 4 bases and J by 9 bases, with 13 bases left in between. The CDR3 loop spans 12 amino acids. Per the germline V gene, CDR1 is SQVTM and CDR2 is ANQGSEA.

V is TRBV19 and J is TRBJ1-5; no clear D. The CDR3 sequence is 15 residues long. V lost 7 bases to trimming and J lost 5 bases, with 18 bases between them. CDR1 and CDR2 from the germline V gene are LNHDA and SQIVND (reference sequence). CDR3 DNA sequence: TGTGCCAGTACCGAAAGCAAAGCCTCGCATCAGCCCCAGCATTTT. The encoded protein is CASTESKASHQPQHF.